Below are 10 T cell receptor beta chains sequenced from a single sample in a study of cytomegalovirus exposure and HLA in healthy donors. Researchers ran the PCR with 60 Vbeta and 13 Jbeta primers. The method was immunoSEQ multiplex PCR; TCRdb's version includes in-frame clones alone and lacks a portion of them. Here the sample spans 150,000 to 200,000 clones, approximately 84% being singletons. The source material was PBMCs. Source of these receptors: a boy between 5 and 17 years old in good health and CMV-seronegative.

This clone has just one count. The chain couples TRBV28 to TRBJ2-7; possible D gene TRBD1, 6 bases. Germline-derived CDR1 and CDR2 are MDHEN and SYDVKM. This CDR3 spans 14 amino acids. V was shortened by 5 bases and J by 6 bases, with 17 bases between the two germline ends. The CDR3 DNA reads as TGTGCCAGCAGTCAGTGGGGGCTGGCGGTCGAGCAGTACTTC. It yields the protein CASSQWGLAVEQYF.

This CDR3 reads CASSYNRGSFYEQYF. The CDR3, as DNA: TGTGCCAGCAGTTACAACAGGGGGTCCTTCTACGAGCAGTACTTC. V is TRBV6-5 and J is TRBJ2-7, with 8 positions matching TRBD1. Trimming at V came to 2 bases and at J to 3 bases, leaving 6 bases not matched to a gene. Germline assignment: CDR1 MNHEY and CDR2 SVGAGI. The CDR3 spans 15 residues.

J is TRBJ2-2 and V is TRBV7-9, with 8 bases that match TRBD1. J lost 4 bases, V lost 4 bases, and 5 bases had no gene match. The germline V gene has CDR1 SEHNR and CDR2 FQNEAQ (reference sequence). The CDR3 is 15 amino acids. This CDR3 is CASSSRDRLTGELFF. CDR3 bases: TGTGCCAGCAGCTCCCGGGACAGGCTCACCGGGGAGCTGTTTTTT.

V gene TRBV6-1 combines with J gene TRBJ1-4; D is unresolved. Trimming took 6 bases from V and 4 from J, leaving 12 bases between them. The germline V gene encodes CDR1 MNHNS and CDR2 SASEGT. The CDR3 has 14 residues. The CDR3 is CASSGMGGNEKLFF. For the CDR3, the DNA is TGTGCCAGCAGCGGAATGGGAGGTAATGAAAAACTGTTTTTT.

This clone was counted a single time. Written as DNA, the CDR3 is TGTGCCAGCAGCTTGGTTGGGCTATCCTACAATGAGCAGTTCTTC. This translates into CASSLVGLSYNEQFF. This chain connects TRBV5-4 to TRBJ2-1, with D hard to call. The CDR3 contains 15 residues. CDR1 and CDR2 (germline): SGHNT, YYREEE (reference sequence). Trimming pared 0 bases from V and 1 base from J, leaving 8 bases between.

The chain combines TRBV7-9 with TRBJ2-5; 12 nucleotides match TRBD2. Germline CDR1 reads SEHNR; CDR2 reads FQNEAQ (reference sequence). V lost 5 bases, J lost 4 bases, and 5 bases stayed unmatched. The CDR3 consists of 15 residues. This chain's CDR3 is CASSASGGAVETQYF. As DNA, the CDR3 is TGTGCCAGCAGCGCTAGCGGGGGGGCGGTAGAGACCCAGTACTTC.

This chain uses TRBV5-1 with TRBJ1-4, with a weak D call TRBD1 (6 bases). Trimming pared 4 bases from V and 7 bases from J, leaving 17 bases between. This CDR3 has 15 residues. CDR1 SGHRS and CDR2 YFSETQ come from the germline V gene. The DNA for the CDR3 is TGCGCCAGCAGCCCTGTCGGGACACTCCCTGAAAAACTGTTTTTT. This codes for CASSPVGTLPEKLFF. The full variable domain, completed using reference TRBV5-1 and TRBJ1-4, is KAGVTQTPRYLIKTRGQQVTLSCSPISGHRSVSWYQQTPGQGLQFLFEYFSETQRNKGNFPGRFSGRQFSNSRSEMNVSTLELGDSALYLCASSPVGTLPEKLFFGSGTQLSVL.

The J gene is TRBJ2-7, the V gene TRBV27, with 14 bases aligning to TRBD2. CDR1 and CDR2 from the germline V gene are MNHEY and SMNVEV (reference sequence). The V and J ends lost 5 bases and 4 bases, in that order; junction bases with no gene match: 4. The CDR3 spans 15 residues. DNA of the CDR3: TGTGCCAGCAGTCCGGGACTAGCGGGAGTTTACGAGCAGTACTTC. It encodes CASSPGLAGVYEQYF.

The CDR3 reads CASTLGGGQFF. In nucleotides, the CDR3 is TGTGCCAGTACCTTAGGGGGCGGGCAGTTCTTC. This chain uses TRBV6-6 with TRBJ2-1; 7 bases fit TRBD1. The junction had 8 bases not matched to a gene; V was cut back by 9 bases and J by 12 bases. The CDR3 contains 11 residues. CDR1 and CDR2 (germline): MNHNY, SVGAGI (reference sequence).

The rearrangement joins TRBV4-1 to TRBJ2-3; D call uncertain. Germline loops: CDR1 MGHRA, CDR2 YSYEKL. CDR3 length equals 16 residues. Trimming took off 1 base at V and 4 bases at J, with 15 bases between the two ends. CDR3 loop: CASSQGRSAVADTQYF. The DNA for the CDR3 is TGCGCCAGCAGCCAAGGGCGTAGTGCGGTTGCAGATACGCAGTATTTT.